The following is a T cell receptor beta chain sequence with its context. The target antigen is unknown. This specimen belongs to a study of identifying expanded T cells in peripheral blood. TCRdb keeps only in-frame clones here, not all; method: immunoSEQ multiplex PCR. The table shows 95,000 to 100,000 clones, with about 83% occurring only once. Collection occurred without any documented infections or immune events in donors. The germline V gene has CDR1 MNHEY and CDR2 SMNVEV (reference sequence). The CDR3 spans 10 residues. Trimming removed 7 bases at V and 8 bases at J, with 8 bases between. Study results and limitations: About 1.2 clones differed between technical replicates, versus approximately 16 and 19 over time.

Sample: blood. J is TRBJ1-1 and V is TRBV27; D gene ambiguous. This TCR was recovered from a person between 18 and 70 years old in good health. CDR3 coding DNA: TGTGCCAGCACTACCGCCGAAGCTTTCTTT. Translation gives CASTTAEAFF.